This T cell receptor (beta chain) was recorded in a study of blood T cell repertoires in COVID-19. Study-level background: Sample material is recorded as cDNA or gDNA derived from T cells, B-cell-depleted T cells, or PBMCs.

The assay was immunoSEQ multiplex PCR, and TCRdb's table has in-frame clones only and misses some. The sample includes approximately 320,000 clones, roughly 90% of them seen just once. Regarding this clone: Other DNA sequences in the sample encode the same CDR3.

Participant-reported clinical history was the basis for cohort assignment. In Cohort 3, a recovered donor had either two negative PCRs, clearance, or symptom resolution. The germline V gene encodes CDR1 SGDLS and CDR2 YYNGEE. V was pared by 3 bases and J by 2 bases, with 2 bases of the junction left unmatched. The CDR3 covers 15 residues. The sample was PBMCs or T cells enriched from blood (not recorded which). The receptor was isolated from a man aged 55 to 69 who had recovered from COVID-19. This chain joins TRBV9 and TRBJ2-7; 13 nucleotides agree with TRBD2. In DNA form, the CDR3 reads TGTGCCAGCAGCGCGGGACTAGCGGGAACCTACGAGCAGTACTTC. It codes for CASSAGLAGTYEQYF. Drawing the rest from reference TRBV9 and TRBJ2-7, the complete variable domain is DSGVTQTPKHLITATGQRVTLRCSPRSGDLSVYWYQQSLDQGLQFLIQYYNGEERAKGNILERFSAQQFPDLHSELNLSSLELGDSALYFCASSAGLAGTYEQYFGPGTRLTVT.